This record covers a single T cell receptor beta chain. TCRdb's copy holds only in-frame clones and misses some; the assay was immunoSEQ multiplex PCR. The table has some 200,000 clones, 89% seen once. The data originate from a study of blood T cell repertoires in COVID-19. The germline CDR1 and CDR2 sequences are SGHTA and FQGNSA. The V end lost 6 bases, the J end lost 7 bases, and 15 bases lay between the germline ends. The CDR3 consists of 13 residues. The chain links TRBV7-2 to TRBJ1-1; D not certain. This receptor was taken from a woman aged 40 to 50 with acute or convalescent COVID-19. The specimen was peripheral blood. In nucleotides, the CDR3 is TGTGCCAGCAGTATCCCGGTCATGAATGAAGCTTTCTTT. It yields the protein CASSIPVMNEAFF.